This is a list of T cell receptor beta chains from one sample in a study of blood T cell repertoires in COVID-19. Measured with immunoSEQ multiplex PCR; TCRdb has only the in-frame clones, and not every one. The sample lists 200,000 to 250,000 clones; 65% to 90% were seen once. Specimen: peripheral blood. The receptors stem from a woman aged 70 to 79 with COVID-19, enrolled during active disease. CDR3s include the opening cysteine and the closing phenylalanine or tryptophan. A D gene is named only where the DNA matches it firmly. The listing skips clone size in some rows; elsewhere it reads once, few, many or a size class.

v_gene: TRBV7-2; j_gene: TRBJ1-1; d_gene: -; abundance: -; CDR3aa: CASSFSNTEAFF; CDR3nt: TGTGCCAGCAGCTTCTCGAACACTGAAGCTTTCTTT
v_gene: TRBV5-1; j_gene: TRBJ1-2; d_gene: TRBD1; abundance: -; CDR3aa: CASSSNRGTYGYTF; CDR3nt: TGCGCCAGCAGCTCCAACAGGGGGACCTATGGCTACACCTTC
v_gene: TRBV5-1; j_gene: TRBJ2-7; d_gene: TRBD1; abundance: once; CDR3aa: CASSLAPTGSSYEQYF; CDR3nt: TGCGCCAGCAGCTTGGCCCCGACAGGGAGCTCCTACGAGCAGTACTTC
v_gene: TRBV6-5; j_gene: TRBJ1-2; d_gene: TRBD1; abundance: few; CDR3aa: CASSYPGGTYGYTF; CDR3nt: TGTGCCAGCAGTTACCCAGGGGGCACCTATGGCTACACCTTC
v_gene: TRBV7-6; j_gene: TRBJ1-1; d_gene: TRBD1; abundance: -; CDR3aa: CASSFTGEDEAFF; CDR3nt: TGTGCCAGCAGCTTCACAGGGGAGGATGAAGCTTTCTTT
v_gene: TRBV18; j_gene: TRBJ1-2; d_gene: TRBD1; abundance: -; CDR3aa: CASSPRQGEGYGYTF; CDR3nt: TGTGCCAGCTCACCTCGGCAGGGGGAAGGCTATGGCTACACCTTC
v_gene: TRBV3-1/TRBV3-2; j_gene: TRBJ1-2; d_gene: -; abundance: -; CDR3aa: CASSQDFSAGDGYTF; CDR3nt: TGTGCCAGCAGCCAAGATTTCTCGGCGGGGGATGGCTACACCTTC
v_gene: TRBV6-2/TRBV6-3; j_gene: TRBJ1-2; d_gene: -; abundance: -; CDR3aa: CASSSTGTDNLYGYTF; CDR3nt: TGTGCCAGCAGTTCCACCGGGACTGATAACTTGTATGGCTACACCTTC
v_gene: TRBV3-1/TRBV3-2; j_gene: TRBJ1-1; d_gene: -; abundance: -; CDR3aa: CASSQDPAEINTEAFF; CDR3nt: TGTGCCAGCAGCCAAGATCCCGCAGAAATAAACACTGAAGCTTTCTTT
v_gene: TRBV5-1; j_gene: TRBJ1-2; d_gene: -; abundance: once; CDR3aa: CASSLEAVRNYGYTF; CDR3nt: TGCGCCAGCAGCTTGGAAGCCGTACGGAACTATGGCTACACCTTC
v_gene: TRBV6-2/TRBV6-3; j_gene: TRBJ1-2; d_gene: -; abundance: -; CDR3aa: CASSAGWYGYTF; CDR3nt: TGTGCCAGCAGTGCAGGGTGGTATGGCTACACCTTC
v_gene: TRBV9; j_gene: TRBJ1-2; d_gene: TRBD1; abundance: -; CDR3aa: CASSVGQGAIFGYTF; CDR3nt: TGTGCCAGCAGCGTCGGACAGGGGGCGATATTCGGCTACACCTTC
v_gene: TRBV7-3; j_gene: TRBJ2-1; d_gene: -; abundance: -; CDR3aa: CASSSGPSYNEQFF; CDR3nt: TGTGCCAGCAGCTCTGGCCCCTCCTACAATGAGCAGTTCTTC
v_gene: TRBV27; j_gene: TRBJ2-1; d_gene: TRBD2; abundance: -; CDR3aa: CASSPSPSSGRVNEQFF; CDR3nt: TGTGCCAGCAGTCCTTCACCCTCTAGCGGGAGGGTGAATGAGCAGTTCTTC
v_gene: TRBV19; j_gene: TRBJ2-1; d_gene: TRBD2; abundance: -; CDR3aa: CASSIKRAGGPRNEQFF; CDR3nt: TGTGCCAGTAGTATAAAGCGAGCGGGAGGGCCGCGTAATGAGCAGTTCTTC
v_gene: TRBV29-1; j_gene: TRBJ1-3; d_gene: -; abundance: -; CDR3aa: CSVGDISGNTIYF; CDR3nt: TGCAGCGTTGGGGACATCTCTGGAAACACCATATATTTT
v_gene: TRBV19; j_gene: TRBJ1-6; d_gene: -; abundance: -; CDR3aa: CASSITTEGRRNSPLHF; CDR3nt: TGTGCCAGTAGTATAACGACGGAGGGACGTAGAAATTCACCCCTCCACTTT
v_gene: TRBV11-3; j_gene: TRBJ1-2; d_gene: -; abundance: -; CDR3aa: CASSLGQGHGYTF; CDR3nt: TGTGCCAGCAGCTTAGGGCAGGGGCACGGCTACACCTTC
v_gene: TRBV5-1; j_gene: TRBJ1-4; d_gene: -; abundance: once; CDR3aa: CASSLEAGGTNEKLFF; CDR3nt: TGCGCCAGCAGCTTGGAAGCGGGGGGAACTAATGAAAAACTGTTTTTT
v_gene: TRBV19; j_gene: TRBJ1-2; d_gene: -; abundance: many; CDR3aa: CASSNPGEGKWGYTF; CDR3nt: TGTGCCAGTAGTAACCCCGGGGAGGGAAAGTGGGGCTACACCTTC
v_gene: TRBV27; j_gene: TRBJ2-1; d_gene: -; abundance: -; CDR3aa: CASSESNHEQFF; CDR3nt: TGTGCCAGCAGTGAGAGCAACCATGAGCAGTTCTTC
v_gene: TRBV5-1; j_gene: TRBJ2-1; d_gene: TRBD2; abundance: -; CDR3aa: CASSLLAGGINEQFF; CDR3nt: TGCGCCAGCAGCTTGTTAGCGGGAGGTATCAATGAGCAGTTCTTC
v_gene: TRBV18; j_gene: TRBJ2-4; d_gene: -; abundance: -; CDR3aa: CASSPEIRAKNIQYF; CDR3nt: TGTGCCAGCTCACCGGAGATCCGAGCCAAAAACATTCAGTACTTC
v_gene: TRBV19; j_gene: TRBJ1-6; d_gene: TRBD1; abundance: -; CDR3aa: CASSRFRDRENSPLHF; CDR3nt: TGTGCCAGTAGTCGCTTTAGGGACAGGGAAAATTCACCCCTCCACTTT
v_gene: TRBV5-1; j_gene: TRBJ2-6; d_gene: -; abundance: -; CDR3aa: CASSEGLLSSGANVLTF; CDR3nt: TGCGCCAGCAGCGAAGGACTCCTCAGCTCTGGGGCCAACGTCCTGACTTTC
v_gene: TRBV7-2; j_gene: TRBJ1-1; d_gene: -; abundance: once; CDR3aa: CASSFVVQLEAFF; CDR3nt: TGTGCCAGCAGCTTCGTGGTACAGCTTGAAGCTTTCTTT
v_gene: TRBV3-1/TRBV3-2; j_gene: TRBJ1-1; d_gene: TRBD1; abundance: once; CDR3aa: CASSQELPFWTGNTEAFF; CDR3nt: TGTGCCAGCAGCCAAGAACTCCCTTTTTGGACAGGGAATACTGAAGCTTTCTTT
v_gene: TRBV30; j_gene: TRBJ2-7; d_gene: -; abundance: -; CDR3aa: CASAGYSSYEQYF; CDR3nt: TGTGCCTCGGCGGGCTACAGCTCCTACGAGCAGTACTTC
v_gene: TRBV5-1; j_gene: TRBJ2-7; d_gene: -; abundance: few; CDR3aa: CASSLELNEQYF; CDR3nt: TGCGCCAGCAGCTTGGAACTAAACGAGCAGTACTTC
v_gene: TRBV18; j_gene: TRBJ2-2; d_gene: -; abundance: -; CDR3aa: CASSQGGGELFF; CDR3nt: TGTGCCAGCTCTCAGGGCGGAGGGGAGCTGTTTTTT
v_gene: TRBV28; j_gene: TRBJ1-2; d_gene: TRBD1; abundance: -; CDR3aa: CASTLSGTVLGGYTF; CDR3nt: TGTGCCAGCACCCTATCCGGGACAGTGTTAGGTGGCTACACCTTC
v_gene: TRBV11-1; j_gene: TRBJ2-1; d_gene: TRBD2; abundance: -; CDR3aa: CASSLEAGGLNEQFF; CDR3nt: TGTGCCAGCAGCTTAGAAGCGGGAGGGTTGAATGAGCAGTTCTTC
v_gene: TRBV7-2; j_gene: TRBJ2-5; d_gene: TRBD2; abundance: -; CDR3aa: CASSLETSGGSETQYF; CDR3nt: TGTGCCAGCAGCTTAGAGACTAGCGGGGGTTCGGAGACCCAGTACTTC
v_gene: TRBV18; j_gene: TRBJ1-4; d_gene: -; abundance: -; CDR3aa: CAGGGATNEKLFF; CDR3nt: TGTGCTGGCGGAGGGGCAACTAATGAAAAACTGTTTTTT
v_gene: TRBV7-2; j_gene: TRBJ1-4; d_gene: TRBD1; abundance: few; CDR3aa: CASSIGQATNEKLFF; CDR3nt: TGTGCCAGCAGCATTGGACAGGCAACTAATGAAAAACTGTTTTTT
v_gene: TRBV19; j_gene: TRBJ1-1; d_gene: -; abundance: -; CDR3aa: CASSIVGGNTEAFF; CDR3nt: TGTGCCAGTAGTATAGTGGGAGGAAACACTGAAGCTTTCTTT
v_gene: TRBV29-1; j_gene: TRBJ2-5; d_gene: -; abundance: -; CDR3aa: CSAEQGGGKTQYF; CDR3nt: TGCAGCGCTGAACAGGGAGGTGGCAAGACCCAGTACTTC
v_gene: TRBV7-2; j_gene: TRBJ2-3; d_gene: TRBD2; abundance: few; CDR3aa: CASSLPGGPRDTQYF; CDR3nt: TGTGCCAGCAGCCTCCCGGGGGGGCCCCGGGATACGCAGTATTTT
v_gene: TRBV5-1; j_gene: TRBJ1-2; d_gene: TRBD1; abundance: -; CDR3aa: CASSPRDRDASGYTF; CDR3nt: TGCGCCAGCAGCCCCCGGGACAGGGATGCAAGTGGCTACACCTTC
v_gene: TRBV6-5; j_gene: TRBJ1-4; d_gene: TRBD1; abundance: -; CDR3aa: CASRPTGGEEKLFF; CDR3nt: TGTGCCAGCAGACCGACAGGGGGGGAAGAAAAACTGTTTTTT
v_gene: TRBV19; j_gene: TRBJ2-1; d_gene: -; abundance: -; CDR3aa: CASKGYNEQFF; CDR3nt: TGTGCCTCTAAGGGGTACAATGAGCAGTTCTTC
v_gene: TRBV6-2/TRBV6-3; j_gene: TRBJ1-5; d_gene: TRBD1; abundance: -; CDR3aa: CASSYSNFRGPQPQHF; CDR3nt: TGTGCCAGCAGTTACTCGAACTTCAGGGGGCCCCAGCCCCAGCATTTT
v_gene: TRBV9; j_gene: TRBJ1-2; d_gene: TRBD1; abundance: few; CDR3aa: CASSRTGGGGYTF; CDR3nt: TGTGCCAGCAGCCGGACAGGGGGTGGTGGCTACACCTTC
v_gene: TRBV29-1; j_gene: TRBJ1-1; d_gene: -; abundance: -; CDR3aa: CSVEVSVGEAFF; CDR3nt: TGCAGCGTTGAGGTATCGGTTGGTGAAGCTTTCTTT
v_gene: TRBV7-9; j_gene: TRBJ2-1; d_gene: TRBD2; abundance: -; CDR3aa: CASSLLAGLSEQFF; CDR3nt: TGTGCCAGCAGCTTACTAGCGGGGTTGAGTGAGCAGTTCTTC
v_gene: TRBV7-3; j_gene: TRBJ1-1; d_gene: TRBD1; abundance: -; CDR3aa: CASSLSRDRGWFF; CDR3nt: TGTGCCAGCAGCTTAAGCCGGGACAGGGGGTGGTTCTTT
v_gene: TRBV5-1; j_gene: TRBJ1-3; d_gene: -; abundance: -; CDR3aa: CASSLEVGGRFSGNTIYF; CDR3nt: TGCGCCAGCAGCTTGGAAGTTGGGGGCAGATTCTCTGGAAACACCATATATTTT
v_gene: TRBV19; j_gene: TRBJ2-7; d_gene: -; abundance: -; CDR3aa: CASSITGQTYEQYF; CDR3nt: TGTGCCAGTAGTATTACGGGACAAACCTACGAGCAGTACTTC
v_gene: TRBV12-3/TRBV12-4; j_gene: TRBJ1-6; d_gene: -; abundance: -; CDR3aa: CASSRQGSPLHF; CDR3nt: TGTGCCAGCAGTCGACAAGGCTCACCCCTCCACTTT
v_gene: TRBV9; j_gene: TRBJ1-1; d_gene: -; abundance: -; CDR3aa: CASSVEGDTEAFF; CDR3nt: TGTGCCAGCAGCGTAGAAGGGGACACTGAAGCTTTCTTT
v_gene: TRBV4-3; j_gene: TRBJ1-2; d_gene: -; abundance: -; CDR3aa: CASSQGYQSNYGYTF; CDR3nt: TGCGCCAGCAGCCAAGGTTATCAGTCAAACTATGGCTACACCTTC
v_gene: TRBV28; j_gene: TRBJ1-1; d_gene: -; abundance: -; CDR3aa: CASSSQNTEAFF; CDR3nt: TGTGCCAGCAGTTCACAGAACACTGAAGCTTTCTTT
v_gene: TRBV7-9; j_gene: TRBJ1-4; d_gene: -; abundance: -; CDR3aa: CASSLAESTNEKLFF; CDR3nt: TGTGCCAGCAGCCTCGCGGAGTCAACTAATGAAAAACTGTTTTTT
v_gene: TRBV30; j_gene: TRBJ2-1; d_gene: -; abundance: -; CDR3aa: CAWSELEMSYNEQFF; CDR3nt: TGTGCCTGGAGTGAACTAGAGATGAGCTACAATGAGCAGTTCTTC
v_gene: TRBV11-2; j_gene: TRBJ2-2; d_gene: -; abundance: -; CDR3aa: CASSPLRGPGELFF; CDR3nt: TGTGCCAGCAGCCCCCTGCGGGGGCCCGGGGAGCTGTTTTTT
v_gene: TRBV27; j_gene: TRBJ1-6; d_gene: -; abundance: once; CDR3aa: CASSHSTGWAHSPLHF; CDR3nt: TGTGCCAGCAGTCATTCAACAGGGTGGGCCCATTCACCCCTCCACTTT
v_gene: TRBV30; j_gene: TRBJ1-3; d_gene: TRBD1; abundance: -; CDR3aa: CARGGQANTIYF; CDR3nt: TGTGCCCGCGGTGGACAGGCTAACACCATATATTTT
v_gene: TRBV5-1; j_gene: TRBJ1-5; d_gene: -; abundance: -; CDR3aa: CASSFGGDQPQHF; CDR3nt: TGCGCCAGCAGCTTTGGAGGGGACCAGCCCCAGCATTTT
v_gene: TRBV6-5; j_gene: TRBJ1-1; d_gene: -; abundance: -; CDR3aa: CASSSQDTEAFF; CDR3nt: TGTGCCAGCAGTTCACAGGACACTGAAGCTTTCTTT